The clone carrying this TCR beta chain was counted at least ten times. Its target is unknown. Attachment of unique molecular identifiers to individual cDNA molecules was performed. TCRdb passed the 5' RACE reads through MiXCR, listing each CDR3 protein once. The table lists 55,000 to 65,000 distinct CDR3 sequences, 8% to 10% of them singletons. This sample is drawn from a study of early T cells in non-severe SARS-CoV-2 infection. On the study more broadly: With bulk RNA from unsorted whole blood as input, sequencing yielded unpaired chains.

The CDR3 has 13 residues. The V end lost 2 bases, the J end lost 6 bases, and 9 bases lay between the germline ends. CDR1 is MNHNY and CDR2 is SVGAGI in the germline V gene (reference sequence). Findings of the study overall: Clonotype matching in VDJdb favored anti-spike CD8 responses and did not capture private and CD4 specificities.

The source material was whole blood. The chain couples TRBV6-6 to TRBJ2-3; no firm D call. This clonotype was obtained from an adult who was a healthcare worker with PCR-confirmed SARS-CoV-2 infection or an uninfected control (not recorded which). This CDR3 reads CASSYPPGDTQYF. The CDR3 DNA reads as TGTGCCAGCAGTTACCCCCCGGGCGATACGCAGTATTTT.